The clone carrying this T cell receptor beta chain was observed a handful of times. Antigen unknown. The data belong to a study of cytomegalovirus exposure and HLA in healthy donors. Overall study findings and caveats: Association of a missense DCLRE1C variant with TCR beta V- and J-gene trimming was reported in a later analysis. An apparent linkage of common viral pathogens to several of the most significant clusters emerged in a later analysis. The authors later found most CMV-associated TCR beta chains appeared HLA-restricted. Analyzed later, association rates of TCRs varied across HLA loci, with DRB1 most and HLA-C fewest.

Germline trimming cut 4 bases from V and 8 bases from J; bases unmatched to any gene: 9. Germline V gene lookup returns CDR1 MGHRA and CDR2 YSYEKL. This CDR3 is built from 16 residues. In the PCR, 60 Vbeta and 13 Jbeta primers were used. The protocol was immunoSEQ multiplex PCR, while the TCRdb copy is restricted to in-frame clones and leaves out a portion. The table shows about 120,000 clones, with around three quarters occurring only once. This clonotype was sampled from a man aged 18-30 years in good health and CMV-seropositive. This sequence joins TRBV4-1 and TRBJ2-1, with TRBD2 matching 12 bases. Material for sequencing was PBMCs. CDR3 coding DNA: TGCGCCAGCAGCCGGTTGACTAGCGGGAGAAGGGATGAGCAGTTCTTC. Its translation: CASSRLTSGRRDEQFF.